What follows are 26 T cell receptor beta chains derived from one specimen sequenced in a study of cytomegalovirus exposure and HLA in healthy donors. This table comes from immunoSEQ multiplex PCR, and its TCRdb copy is limited to in-frame clones, with some not included. The profile shows some 210,000 clones, more than 75% of them singletons. The specimen was PBMCs. All receptors come from a woman aged 18 to 35 in good health and CMV-seropositive.

The V gene is TRBV13, the J gene TRBJ2-2; 10 bases map to TRBD2. This CDR3 has 18 amino acids. CDR1 and CDR2 (germline): PRHDT, FYEKMQ (reference sequence). The V gene end was trimmed by 2 bases and the J gene end by 2 bases; junction bases not matched to a gene: 8. Written as DNA, the CDR3 is TGTGCCAGCAGCTTATTTGGACTAGCGGACCTTAACACCGGGGAGCTGTTTTTT. Translation gives CASSLFGLADLNTGELFF.

The chain joins TRBV27 to TRBJ2-1, with 12 nucleotides matching TRBD2. V was clipped by 0 bases and J by 7 bases; unmatched bases: 10. Germline assignment: CDR1 MNHEY and CDR2 SMNVEV (reference sequence). The CDR3 extends over 18 amino acids. The DNA for the CDR3 is TGTGCCAGCAGTTTATCAGTCCTCCGGACTAGCGGGAAAAATGAGCAGTTCTTC. Its translation: CASSLSVLRTSGKNEQFF.

V is TRBV28 and J is TRBJ2-7; D perhaps matches TRBD2 (5 bases). There are 18 residues in the CDR3. V lost 5 bases and J lost 5, with 28 bases in between. From germline, CDR1 is MDHEN and CDR2 SYDVKM. CDR3 DNA: TGTGCCAGCAGTCCCATGGGGATCGAGACCCCCTACGGGAACGAGCAGTACTTC. Translating it yields CASSPMGIETPYGNEQYF. Drawing the rest from reference TRBV28 and TRBJ2-7, the complete variable domain is DVKVTQSSRYLVKRTGEKVFLECVQDMDHENMFWYRQDPGLGLRLIYFSYDVKMKEKGDIPEGYSVSREKKERFSLILESASTNQTSMYLCASSPMGIETPYGNEQYFGPGTRLTVT.

V usage is TRBV6-1 and J usage is TRBJ1-1, with D perhaps matching TRBD1 (6 bases). Germline assignment: CDR1 MNHNS and CDR2 SASEGT. V shed 1 base and J shed 3 bases, with 9 bases lying between them. The CDR3 sequence is 14 residues long. Here the CDR3 DNA reads TGTGCCAGCAGTGAAGGGCAGGGGTACACTGAAGCTTTCTTT. The encoded protein is CASSEGQGYTEAFF.

This sequence joins TRBV6-1 and TRBJ2-7; 10 bases are a match to TRBD1. J was trimmed by 6 bases and V by 5 bases; bases with no gene match: 7. The CDR3 runs to 14 residues. Germline V gene lookup returns CDR1 MNHNS and CDR2 SASEGT. The CDR3: CASSPGTGAVEQYF. The CDR3 DNA reads as TGTGCCAGCAGTCCCGGGACAGGGGCGGTCGAGCAGTACTTC.

This chain joins TRBV27 and TRBJ1-3; tentatively, D is TRBD1 (6 bases). The germline V gene encodes CDR1 MNHEY and CDR2 SMNVEV (reference sequence). V lost 0 bases to trimming and J lost 0 bases, with 12 bases between them. The CDR3 loop spans 17 amino acids. CDR3 region: CASSLSGGYFSGNTIYF. DNA for the CDR3: TGTGCCAGCAGTTTATCAGGGGGTTACTTCTCTGGAAACACCATATATTTT.

The table lists this clone with a few counts. The chain carries TRBV5-4 and TRBJ1-2; a possible D gene is TRBD1 (6 bases). The CDR3 contains 15 residues. Germline lookup yields CDR1 SGHNT and CDR2 YYREEE (reference sequence). V lost 4 bases, J lost 0 bases, and 13 bases lay in between. This CDR3 reads CASSARGISNYGYTF. CDR3 nucleotides: TGTGCCAGCAGCGCGAGGGGGATATCTAACTATGGCTACACCTTC.

The V call is TRBV29-1, the J call TRBJ2-3; 7 bases are shared with TRBD1. The V segment lost 7 bases and the J segment 5 bases; nucleotides outside the gene matches: 6. CDR1 is SQVTM and CDR2 is ANQGSEA in the germline V gene. CDR3 length equals 12 residues. CDR3: CSAGTAEDTQYF. The CDR3 nucleotides are TGCAGCGCAGGGACAGCCGAAGATACGCAGTATTTT.

This clone has more than one count but fewer than ten. This chain connects TRBV2 to TRBJ2-3; 7 nucleotides agree with TRBD2. J gave up 6 bases and V 11 bases, and 14 bases lay outside the gene matches. This CDR3 contains 14 residues. Germline CDR1 SNHLY, CDR2 FYNNEI. DNA for the CDR3: TGTGCCGTACACTTTGGCGGGAGTGGTGATACGCAGTATTTT. This codes for CAVHFGGSGDTQYF.

The chain combines TRBV28 with TRBJ2-7, with D perhaps TRBD1 (6 bases). Germline CDR1 is MDHEN and CDR2 is SYDVKM. This CDR3 spans 13 amino acids. Trimming took 4 bases from V and 4 from J, leaving 11 bases between them. CDR3 bases: TGTGCCAGCAGTTCCCAACAGGGATACGAGCAGTACTTC. Translated, it gives CASSSQQGYEQYF.

This clone was recorded only once. J is TRBJ2-7 and V is TRBV29-1; 10 bases are a match to TRBD1. Germline CDR1 and CDR2: SQVTM and ANQGSEA. The CDR3 totals 15 residues. Germline trimming cut 6 bases from V and 5 bases from J; bases unmatched to any gene: 13. The CDR3 is CSVETRTGGGNEQYF. CDR3 nucleotides: TGCAGCGTCGAAACTCGGACAGGGGGAGGGAACGAGCAGTACTTC.

This chain uses TRBV6-4 with TRBJ2-3, with 13 bases fitting TRBD2. This CDR3 comprises 16 residues. The junction had 3 bases not matched to a gene; V was cut back by 0 bases and J by 6 bases. Germline assignment: CDR1 MRHNA and CDR2 SNTAGT. CDR3 loop: CASSDSTSGRRDTQYF. The CDR3 DNA is TGTGCCAGCAGTGACTCGACTAGCGGGAGGAGGGATACGCAGTATTTT.

J is TRBJ2-3 and V is TRBV5-1; 10 nucleotides align to TRBD1. The CDR3 is made up of 14 amino acids. V was clipped by 4 bases and J by 6 bases; unmatched bases: 5. The germline V gene has CDR1 SGHRS and CDR2 YFSETQ. The CDR3 loop reads CASSPGQGSDTQYF. DNA of the CDR3: TGCGCCAGCAGCCCGGGACAGGGGAGTGATACGCAGTATTTT.

The chain combines TRBV28 with TRBJ2-1; a possible D gene is TRBD1 (6 bases). CDR3 length equals 16 residues. In germline, CDR1 is MDHEN, CDR2 SYDVKM. V dropped 6 bases and J dropped 0 bases, with 15 bases sitting between them. CDR3 region: CASRPHTGSSYNEQFF. DNA for the CDR3: TGTGCCAGCAGGCCCCACACAGGGAGCTCCTACAATGAGCAGTTCTTC.

CDR3 DNA sequence: TGTGCCTGGAGGGTACAGATGAACACTGAAGCTTTCTTT. Amino acid sequence: CAWRVQMNTEAFF. The genes are TRBV30 and TRBJ1-1; the D is unclear. Per germline, CDR1 GTSNPN and CDR2 SVGIG (reference sequence). Trimming removed 3 bases at V and 0 bases at J, with 8 bases between. There are 13 residues in the CDR3.

The chain carries TRBV30 and TRBJ2-1, with TRBD1 matching over 8 bases. Germline lookup yields CDR1 GTSNPN and CDR2 SVGIG (reference sequence). Trimming at V came to 5 bases and at J to 10 bases, leaving 4 bases not matched to a gene. The CDR3 spans 11 residues. The CDR3 loop reads CAWQGAREQFF. In DNA, the CDR3 is TGTGCCTGGCAGGGGGCCCGGGAGCAGTTCTTC.

This chain uses TRBV27 with TRBJ2-3; possibly TRBD2 for D (7 bases). The germline gives CDR1 MNHEY, CDR2 SMNVEV (reference sequence). V lost 6 bases and J lost 5, with 24 bases in between. There are 17 residues in the CDR3. The CDR3 sequence is CASSPHGGAGAGDTQYF. CDR3 in DNA: TGTGCCAGCAGCCCACATGGGGGGGCGGGAGCGGGAGATACGCAGTATTTT.

The chain couples TRBV18 to TRBJ2-3; 8 positions agree with TRBD1. Looked up from germline, CDR1 is KGHSH and CDR2 is LQKENI. V lost 4 bases and J lost 2; bases outside the gene matches: 2. CDR3 size: 14 residues. This CDR3 is CASSRDRNTDTQYF. The CDR3 region has the DNA TGTGCCAGCTCACGGGACAGGAACACAGATACGCAGTATTTT. The variable domain in full, completed from reference TRBV18 and TRBJ2-3, reads NAGVMQNPRHLVRRRGQEARLRCSPMKGHSHVYWYRQLPEEGLKFMVYLQKENIIDESGMPKERFSAEFPKEGPSILRIQQVVRGDSAAYFCASSRDRNTDTQYFGPGTRLTVL.

The chain combines TRBV10-3 with TRBJ2-1; no clear D. Trimming cost V 10 bases and J 0 bases, with 16 bases left between them. The CDR3 runs 15 residues. Germline CDR1 reads ENHRY; CDR2 reads SYGVKD. The CDR3 spells CATLVATGSYNEQFF. Written as DNA, the CDR3 is TGTGCCACCCTCGTCGCCACGGGCTCCTACAATGAGCAGTTCTTC.

The CDR3 DNA sequence: TGTGCCAGCAGCGCGGCTAGCGTAGGAACGCAGTATTTT. It yields the protein CASSAASVGTQYF. The chain employs TRBV5-5 and TRBJ2-3, with D perhaps matching TRBD2 (6 bases). This CDR3 is built from 13 residues. Trimming shortened V by 4 bases and J by 9 bases, and 15 bases separated the two germline ends. Germline V gives CDR1 SGHKS, CDR2 YYEKEE (reference sequence). Full variable domain (remainder filled in from reference TRBV5-5 and TRBJ2-3): DAGVTQSPTHLIKTRGQQVTLRCSPISGHKSVSWYQQVLGQGPQFIFQYYEKEERGRGNFPDRFSARQFPNYSSELNVNALLLGDSALYLCASSAASVGTQYFGPGTRLTVL.

V gene TRBV28 combines with J gene TRBJ1-1; 7 positions agree with TRBD1. The length of the CDR3 is 11 residues. V shed 6 bases and J 8 bases; nucleotides not matched to a gene: 3. Germline V gene lookup returns CDR1 MDHEN and CDR2 SYDVKM. The DNA of the CDR3 is TGTGCCAGCAGACAACAGGGGGAAGCTTTCTTT. Translation: CASRQQGEAFF.

The rearrangement links TRBV6-6 to TRBJ2-7; D is possibly TRBD1 (5 bases). The CDR3 has 16 amino acids. V lost 3 bases and J 5 bases, leaving 20 bases between the germline ends. Germline V gene sequence: CDR1 MNHNY, CDR2 SVGAGI (reference sequence). The CDR3 is CASSYLRGTRKDEQYF. DNA of the CDR3: TGTGCCAGCAGTTATCTTAGGGGAACCAGGAAGGACGAGCAGTACTTC.

This chain connects TRBV7-8 to TRBJ1-5; 8 bases are a match to TRBD1. CDR1 SGHVS and CDR2 FQNEAQ come from the germline V gene. With 4 bases clipped from V and 9 bases from J, the junction kept 11 bases outside the gene matches. The CDR3 covers 15 residues. The CDR3 protein is CASSSHRGIPGPQHF. As DNA, the CDR3 is TGTGCCAGCAGCTCGCACAGGGGGATCCCCGGGCCCCAGCATTTT.

The chain combines TRBV5-6 with TRBJ2-7, with a weak D call TRBD1 (5 bases). Germline CDR1 and CDR2: SGHDT and YYEEEE. The CDR3 contains 13 residues. Trimming removed 3 bases at V and 6 bases at J, with 13 bases between. The CDR3 coding sequence is TGTGCCAGCAGCTGGAGTAGGGGCTCCGAGCAGTACTTC. Protein: CASSWSRGSEQYF.

The chain carries TRBV10-3 and TRBJ2-7; TRBD2 might be the D (6 bases). In germline, CDR1 is ENHRY, CDR2 SYGVKD. The CDR3 is 16 residues long. V lost 2 bases and J 1 base, leaving 15 bases between the germline ends. The CDR3 reads CAISEGVGLRSYEQYF. The CDR3 nucleotides read TGTGCCATCAGTGAGGGGGTAGGACTACGTTCCTACGAGCAGTACTTC.

This chain joins TRBV19 and TRBJ2-1, with a possible D match to TRBD2 (5 bases). Trimming pared 3 bases from V and 7 bases from J, leaving 16 bases between. The CDR3 is made up of 15 amino acids. Germline V gives CDR1 LNHDA, CDR2 SQIVND (reference sequence). The DNA for the CDR3 is TGTGCCAGTAGTATCTTCGGAGGAGGACGGAATGAGCAGTTCTTC. Encoded protein: CASSIFGGGRNEQFF.